This is a list of T cell receptor beta chains from one sample in a study of CXCR3-negative and CXCR3-positive naive CD8 T cells. TCRdb reprocessed the 5' RACE reads and stores each CDR3 protein as one record, lacking DNA. In total, the table holds tens of thousands of distinct CDR3 sequences. Sequencing used naive CXCR3+ CD8+ T cells from blood. These receptor sequences come from a human donor in good health. Some clones in this sample may be carry-over from other donors' samples. Each CDR3 is given with its conserved first and last residue.

V,length,J,CDR3
TRBV21-1,15,TRBJ2-7,CASSSPGTGFGEQYF
TRBV4-2,16,TRBJ1-5,CASSPSQGSGDQPQHF
TRBV15,18,TRBJ2-3,CATSRPGAEPEGTDTQYF
TRBV28,15,TRBJ2-1,CASSFEDRGDNEQFF
TRBV6-5,13,TRBJ1-1,CASSFMGDTEAFF
TRBV14,14,TRBJ2-7,CASSQTRASYEQYF
TRBV19,13,TRBJ1-1,CASRLTGNTEAFF
TRBV3-1,14,TRBJ2-3,CASSQEGVFATQYF
TRBV28,13,TRBJ2-7,CASSLGGVGSQYF
TRBV29-1,15,TRBJ2-3,CSVDRPFTSTDTQYF
TRBV7-9,12,TRBJ2-3,CASSSLGGTQYF
TRBV29-1,11,TRBJ2-5,CSGEREETQYF
TRBV6-6,12,TRBJ2-1,CASSYVDDEQFF
TRBV11-2,14,TRBJ2-2,CASSPDIGTGELFF
TRBV14,12,TRBJ2-2,CASSHPTGELFF
TRBV10-3,14,TRBJ1-1,CATKTDGAATEAFF
TRBV6-2/TRBV6-3,11,TRBJ2-1,CASNAGGFVFF
TRBV7-9,13,TRBJ2-7,CASSLANPYEQYF
TRBV28,13,TRBJ2-3,CASSGGSADTQYF
TRBV5-5,16,TRBJ2-1,CASSLGLSLADNEQFF
TRBV6-1,16,TRBJ2-7,CASTSTSPLTIYEQYF
TRBV7-3,15,TRBJ2-1,CASSPRGQAYNEQFF
TRBV7-6,15,TRBJ2-1,CASSLGTRRHNEQFF
TRBV27,14,TRBJ2-1,CASRPGGSYNEQFF
TRBV28,15,TRBJ2-2,CASSLKGWGTGELFF
TRBV5-1,13,TRBJ2-7,CASSLGDGYEQYF
TRBV7-3,13,TRBJ2-2,CASSPDRAGELFF
TRBV12-3/TRBV12-4,14,TRBJ1-6,CASSWDGGDSPLHF
TRBV28,14,TRBJ1-5,CASSFGRGNQPQHF
TRBV29-1,12,TRBJ1-1,CSVPREDTEAFF
TRBV2,16,TRBJ2-1,CASSASRTSADNEQFF
TRBV28,16,TRBJ2-2,CASSFYRATNTGELFF
TRBV7-9,15,TRBJ2-7,CASSFGRGGSYEQYF
TRBV12-3/TRBV12-4,16,TRBJ2-2,CASVGFEPMGSGELFF
TRBV30,14,TRBJ1-1,CAWTQGQGVTEAFF